Below are 29 T cell receptor beta chains sequenced from a single sample in a study of shared clonotypes between healthy human individuals. Cells designated naive CD8 were CD45RO-negative and were positively selected for CCR7, with terminally differentiated effector memory CD45RA+ cells excluded. Sequencing was performed with immunoSEQ multiplex PCR; in TCRdb, only in-frame clones are kept and a portion is missing. The data hold about 2.2 million clones, with over 85% observed a single time. The specimen sequenced was naive CD8+ T cells from PBMCs. The receptor source for this set is a man younger than 30 in good health. Some clones in this sample may be carry-over from other donors' samples.

The V call is TRBV7-9, the J call TRBJ2-7; the match to TRBD1 covers 9 bases. The length of the CDR3 is 15 residues. Looked up from germline, CDR1 is SEHNR and CDR2 is FQNEAQ (reference sequence). The V gene end was trimmed by 4 bases and the J gene end by 7 bases; junction bases not matched to a gene: 11. CDR3 coding DNA: TGTGCCAGCAGCTCCCCACCGGGACAGGGTGGAGAGCAGTACTTC. The encoded protein is CASSSPPGQGGEQYF.

The chain is built from TRBV5-1 and TRBJ1-2; D gene uncertain. V was pared by 0 bases and J by 4 bases, with 13 bases between. This CDR3 has 15 residues. Germline CDR1 and CDR2: SGHRS and YFSETQ. The CDR3 spells CASSLDMADFYGYTF. The CDR3 nucleotides read TGCGCCAGCAGCTTGGATATGGCGGACTTCTATGGCTACACCTTC.

This chain uses TRBV28 with TRBJ1-5; TRBD1 is a possible D gene (6 bases). The CDR3 is 15 amino acids. Trimming cost V 2 bases and J 5 bases, with 13 bases left between them. Germline assignment: CDR1 MDHEN and CDR2 SYDVKM. The CDR3 bases are TGTGCCAGCAGTTTACAGGGGACTTGGGATCAGCCCCAGCATTTT. Protein: CASSLQGTWDQPQHF.

The chain combines TRBV4-1 with TRBJ2-3; 9 bases map to TRBD1. Germline trimming cut 0 bases from V and 8 bases from J; bases unmatched to any gene: 15. CDR1 MGHRA and CDR2 YSYEKL come from the germline V gene. The CDR3 consists of 18 residues. CDR3 coding DNA: TGCGCCAGCAGCCAAGATTTTAGAGGTGGGACAGGGAGTGGTACGCAGTATTTT. This codes for CASSQDFRGGTGSGTQYF.

This rearrangement joins TRBV7-9 to TRBJ2-6; 9 positions match TRBD1. Germline V gives CDR1 SEHNR, CDR2 FQNEAQ (reference sequence). J gave up 0 bases and V 5 bases, and 5 bases lay outside the gene matches. The CDR3 contains 17 residues. The CDR3 reads CASSARTGASGANVLTF. The CDR3 nucleotides read TGTGCCAGCAGCGCCAGGACAGGGGCCTCTGGGGCCAACGTCCTGACTTTC.

The genes are TRBV29-1 and TRBJ2-1, with TRBD2 matching over 14 bases. CDR3 length equals 15 residues. V was pared by 3 bases and J by 4 bases, with 2 bases of the junction left unmatched. The V gene's germline CDR1 is SQVTM and CDR2 ANQGSEA. This CDR3 reads CSVEGLAGVYNEQFF. The CDR3 DNA reads as TGCAGCGTTGAGGGACTAGCGGGAGTTTACAATGAGCAGTTCTTC.

This rearrangement joins TRBV7-6 to TRBJ1-1; 7 bases match TRBD1. V lost 2 bases and J lost 1; bases outside the gene matches: 4. CDR1 and CDR2 from the germline V gene are SGHVS and FNYEAQ. The CDR3 is made up of 15 amino acids. The CDR3 nucleotides read TGTGCCAGCAGCTTATTTGGGACAGAGAACACTGAAGCTTTCTTT. Translation: CASSLFGTENTEAFF.

The chain is built from TRBV5-6 and TRBJ1-2; D gene uncertain. With 0 bases removed from V and 4 bases from J, the gap between germline ends came to 10 bases. The CDR3 consists of 14 residues. The germline V gene has CDR1 SGHDT and CDR2 YYEEEE. DNA for the CDR3: TGTGCCAGCAGCTTGGAGGGCTCGACCTATGGCTACACCTTC. Its protein product is CASSLEGSTYGYTF.

The V and J genes are TRBV7-9 and TRBJ2-7; no clear D gene. With 3 bases removed from V and 1 base from J, the gap between germline ends came to 10 bases. Germline CDR1 is SEHNR and CDR2 is FQNEAQ (reference sequence). This CDR3 has 14 residues. CDR3 in DNA: TGTGCCAGCAGCTTTTCCCTCGAGTCCTACGAGCAGTACTTC. It specifies CASSFSLESYEQYF.

This clone appeared a single time. This chain connects TRBV29-1 to TRBJ2-7, with D perhaps TRBD1 (5 bases). Trimming took 3 bases from V and 3 from J, leaving 6 bases between them. The length of the CDR3 is 11 residues. Germline loops: CDR1 SQVTM, CDR2 ANQGSEA. The CDR3 DNA sequence: TGCAGCGTTGAGACAGTCTACGAGCAGTACTTC. Amino acids: CSVETVYEQYF.

The V call is TRBV6-5, the J call TRBJ1-2; a weak D match, TRBD1 (5 bases). The CDR3 is 13 residues long. Germline loops: CDR1 MNHEY, CDR2 SVGAGI. The V gene lost 4 bases and the J gene lost 4 bases, with 10 bases spanning the gap. CDR3 in amino acids: CASSSVQGYGYTF. CDR3 in DNA: TGTGCCAGCAGTTCGGTTCAGGGCTATGGCTACACCTTC.

The chain carries TRBV27 and TRBJ1-1; perhaps TRBD1 as D (6 bases). Germline V lookup: CDR1 MNHEY, CDR2 SMNVEV (reference sequence). The CDR3 runs to 14 residues. V lost 2 bases to trimming and J lost 4 bases, with 11 bases between them. Here the CDR3 DNA reads TGTGCCAGCAGTTTAGGGGGCGCGGCCACTGAAGCTTTCTTT. Its protein is CASSLGGAATEAFF.

For this clone: Other DNA sequences in the sample encode the same CDR3. The genes are TRBV9 and TRBJ2-7; 7 bases match TRBD1. Germline-derived CDR1 and CDR2 are SGDLS and YYNGEE. This CDR3 has 12 amino acids. The J segment lost 3 bases and the V segment lost 5 bases, leaving 2 bases of the junction unmatched. The CDR3 sequence: CASSGDSYEQYF. CDR3 nucleotide sequence: TGTGCCAGCAGTGGGGACAGCTACGAGCAGTACTTC.

Comments on this clone: One junction end does not reproduce the germline sequence, and a read error may be involved. This sequence joins TRBV27 and TRBJ1-1, with TRBD1 matching over 7 bases. Germline CDR1 MNHEY, CDR2 SMNVEV (reference sequence). The CDR3 spans 15 residues. CDR3 residues: CVSSLGGTVNTEAFF. The CDR3 DNA reads TGTGTCAGCAGTTTAGGGGGGACAGTTAACACTGAAGCTTTCTTT.

This clone was seen only a few times. The gene calls are TRBV2 and TRBJ1-2, with 8 bases aligning to TRBD1. This CDR3 comprises 14 residues. V trimming: 7 bases; J trimming: 4 bases; junction bases outside the gene matches: 8. Germline loops: CDR1 SNHLY, CDR2 FYNNEI. CDR3 region: CASIGTGVTYGYTF. In nucleotides, the CDR3 is TGTGCCAGCATTGGGACAGGAGTTACCTATGGCTACACCTTC.

The V gene is TRBV25-1, the J gene TRBJ1-4, with D perhaps TRBD1 (5 bases). This CDR3 spans 15 amino acids. Deletions cut 2 bases from V and 10 bases from J, with 17 bases between. CDR1 MGHDK and CDR2 SYGVNS come from the germline V gene. This CDR3 reads CASSEDSWRDRKLFF. The CDR3 coding sequence is TGTGCCAGCAGTGAAGACAGCTGGAGGGATAGAAAACTGTTTTTT. The full variable domain, completed using reference TRBV25-1 and TRBJ1-4, is EADIYQTPRYLVIGTGKKITLECSQTMGHDKMYWYQQDPGMELHLIHYSYGVNSTEKGDLSSESTVSRIRTEHFPLTLESARPSHTSQYLCASSEDSWRDRKLFFGSGTQLSVL.

J is TRBJ2-1 and V is TRBV2; perhaps TRBD1 as D (6 bases). The CDR3 has 12 amino acids. Trimming removed 11 bases at V and 9 bases at J, with 17 bases between. CDR1 and CDR2 from the germline V gene are SNHLY and FYNNEI. The CDR3 protein is CAAKGVHSEQFF. The DNA for the CDR3 is TGTGCCGCTAAGGGGGTTCATAGTGAGCAGTTCTTC.

With respect to this clone: Different DNA sequences within this sample yield the same CDR3. The chain combines TRBV9 with TRBJ1-3, with D unclear. This CDR3 spans 15 amino acids. Germline assignment: CDR1 SGDLS and CDR2 YYNGEE. V was cut by 0 bases and J by 0 bases, with 7 bases left in between. The CDR3 sequence: CASSVGAASGNTIYF. The CDR3 coding sequence is TGTGCCAGCAGCGTAGGGGCAGCCTCTGGAAACACCATATATTTT.

The chain has TRBV9 and TRBJ1-1, with a possible D match to TRBD1 (6 bases). The V gene's germline CDR1 is SGDLS and CDR2 YYNGEE. Trimming stripped 0 bases from V and 6 bases from J, with 15 bases between. CDR3 size: 15 residues. The CDR3 reads CASSVEGNRVSEAFF. The CDR3 region has the DNA TGTGCCAGCAGCGTAGAAGGCAACAGGGTCTCTGAAGCTTTCTTT. The full variable domain, in which reference TRBV9 and TRBJ1-1 provide the parts outside the CDR3, is DSGVTQTPKHLITATGQRVTLRCSPRSGDLSVYWYQQSLDQGLQFLIQYYNGEERAKGNILERFSAQQFPDLHSELNLSSLELGDSALYFCASSVEGNRVSEAFFGQGTRLTVV.

V and J are TRBV6-1 and TRBJ1-3; D might be TRBD1 (5 bases). V was cut by 2 bases and J by 3 bases, with 17 bases left in between. Germline assignment: CDR1 MNHNS and CDR2 SASEGT. The CDR3 sequence is 17 residues long. Here the CDR3 reads CASSERSWGYGGNTIYF. As DNA, the CDR3 is TGTGCCAGCAGTGAAAGGTCGTGGGGGTATGGTGGAAACACCATATATTTT.

For the CDR3, the DNA is TGCGCCAGCAGTGAGGACAGGACTAGCTACGAGCAGTACTTC. Its protein product is CASSEDRTSYEQYF. The chain couples TRBV10-1 to TRBJ2-7, with D maybe TRBD2 (7 bases). Germline-derived CDR1 and CDR2 are WNHNN and SYGVQD (reference sequence). This CDR3 is built from 14 residues. The V gene lost 2 bases and the J gene lost 3 bases, with 11 bases spanning the gap.

The rearrangement links TRBV14 to TRBJ2-7, with D possibly being TRBD1 or TRBD2 (6 bases each). CDR3 length: 14 residues. Trimming cost V 3 bases and J 7 bases, with 16 bases left between them. Germline CDR1 and CDR2: SGHDN and FVKESK. The CDR3 region has the DNA TGTGCCAGCAGCCAGAGAGGGGGGTTAGCAGAGCAGTACTTC. Its protein product is CASSQRGGLAEQYF.

The CDR3 DNA follows: TGTGCCATCAGTGAGGGGACAGAGAACACTGAAGCTTTCTTT. Its protein is CAISEGTENTEAFF. The rearrangement links TRBV10-3 to TRBJ1-1, with 7 bases fitting TRBD1. There are 14 residues in the CDR3. CDR1 is ENHRY, CDR2 SYGVKD, per germline. After removal of 2 bases from V and 1 base from J, the junction contained 1 base not matched to a gene.

The genes are TRBV28 and TRBJ2-7, with 10 bases matching TRBD1. The V and J ends lost 6 bases and 6 bases, in that order; junction bases with no gene match: 8. The CDR3 has 14 amino acids. Germline lookup yields CDR1 MDHEN and CDR2 SYDVKM. The CDR3 region has the DNA TGTGCCAGCAGGGGCGGGACAGGGGCCTCCGAGCAGTACTTC. Translation gives CASRGGTGASEQYF.

This chain links TRBV28 with TRBJ1-1, with D tentatively TRBD1 (5 bases). Trimming left V 3 bases short and J 0 bases short, with 17 bases between. In germline, CDR1 is MDHEN, CDR2 SYDVKM. This CDR3 is built from 17 residues. The CDR3 bases are TGTGCCAGCAGTTTTGGAGGGGCCGGGGTCTTGAACACTGAAGCTTTCTTT. Translated, it gives CASSFGGAGVLNTEAFF.

The chain carries TRBV28 and TRBJ1-1; D uncertain. This CDR3 comprises 13 residues. Germline-derived CDR1 and CDR2 are MDHEN and SYDVKM. Trimming cost V 3 bases and J 5 bases, with 10 bases left between them. The CDR3 is CASSFAGKTEAFF. The DNA for the CDR3 is TGTGCCAGCAGTTTTGCGGGGAAGACTGAAGCTTTCTTT.

The V gene is TRBV9, the J gene TRBJ2-3; TRBD1 might be the D (7 bases). This CDR3 has 14 amino acids. Per the germline V gene, CDR1 is SGDLS and CDR2 is YYNGEE. V lost 4 bases and J 10 bases, leaving 19 bases between the germline ends. The CDR3 nucleotides read TGTGCCAGCAGCCCCGGGACAGCGGGCAGTGCGCAGTATTTT. Protein product: CASSPGTAGSAQYF.

Remarks on this clone: Other DNA sequences in the same sample also yield this CDR3. The chain recombines TRBV4-1 with TRBJ1-5; D ambiguous. Trimming shortened V by 1 base and J by 2 bases, and 12 bases separated the two germline ends. Germline-derived CDR1 and CDR2 are MGHRA and YSYEKL. The CDR3 is 16 residues long. The CDR3 sequence: CASSQVGGVGNQPQHF. CDR3 DNA: TGCGCCAGCAGCCAAGTCGGCGGTGTGGGCAATCAGCCCCAGCATTTT.

The V gene is TRBV6-1, the J gene TRBJ2-1; 9 bases are shared with TRBD2. The V gene's germline CDR1 is MNHNS and CDR2 SASEGT. The CDR3 spans 15 residues. Trimming removed 4 bases from V and 12 bases from J; junction bases left unmatched: 13. The CDR3 reads CASSAPDSGRVGQFF. The CDR3 DNA is TGTGCCAGCAGTGCCCCAGATAGCGGGAGAGTCGGGCAGTTCTTC.